Below are 30 T cell receptor beta chains sequenced from a single sample in a study of T cell responses to AZD1222 COVID-19 vaccine (dated by TCRdb to about 2021). The receptor library was made with the immunoSEQ multiplex PCR assay. TCRdb retrieved this table from immuneACCESS and kept in-frame rearrangements only. Not all clones are present; in checked studies, unresolved V genes account for under half, and no reason is known for the remainder. The sample includes about 150,000 clones, with around nine tenths observed a single time. About 3.2% of the sample belongs to the ten largest clones. This sample's time point label indicates: about 28 days (+/-7) after the second vaccine dose. The sequences come from peripheral blood, collected 28 days after the second AZD1222 dose. The receptors derive from an adult who received the AZD1222 COVID-19 vaccine.

This clone showed up just a few times. The chain employs TRBV27 and TRBJ2-7; 9 nucleotides align to TRBD2. This CDR3 is built from 15 residues. The V gene's germline CDR1 is MNHEY and CDR2 SMNVEV (reference sequence). Trimming took 3 bases from V and 0 from J; bases not matched to a gene: 3. The CDR3 sequence: CASSFDSGSSYEQYF. In DNA form, the CDR3 reads TGTGCCAGCAGTTTTGATAGCGGGAGCTCCTACGAGCAGTACTTC.

This chain joins TRBV5-4 and TRBJ2-1; TRBD2 agrees at 13 bases. The CDR3 has 15 amino acids. The junction had 3 bases not matched to a gene; V was cut back by 4 bases and J by 5 bases. Germline CDR1 and CDR2: SGHNT and YYREEE (reference sequence). The CDR3 protein is CASSRGTSGNNEQFF. DNA of the CDR3: TGTGCCAGCAGCCGAGGGACTAGCGGGAACAATGAGCAGTTCTTC.

This chain joins TRBV6-5 and TRBJ2-7; 7 positions agree with TRBD2. There are 15 residues in the CDR3. From germline, CDR1 is MNHEY and CDR2 SVGAGI. V shed 5 bases, J shed 4 bases, and the junction held 11 bases outside the gene matches. CDR3 DNA sequence: TGTGCCAGCAGTATGGCCGCGAGCGGGATTTACGAGCAGTACTTC. This encodes CASSMAASGIYEQYF.

V usage is TRBV5-1 and J usage is TRBJ2-1; D is uncertain. This CDR3 has 12 amino acids. The germline CDR1 and CDR2 sequences are SGHRS and YFSETQ. The germline V and J ends were trimmed by 4 bases and 8 bases, with 10 bases remaining between them. CDR3 nucleotides: TGCGCCAGCAGCCAAACGACCGATGAGCAGTTCTTC. Its translation: CASSQTTDEQFF.

The chain employs TRBV11-2 and TRBJ2-7, with D perhaps TRBD2 (5 bases). The CDR3 consists of 12 residues. Looked up from germline, CDR1 is SGHAT and CDR2 is FQNNGV. Trimming left V 10 bases short and J 3 bases short, with 13 bases between. Here the CDR3 DNA reads TGTGCCACCGAGGGTACCCTCTACGAGCAGTACTTC. This translates into CATEGTLYEQYF. Complete variable domain (other parts from reference TRBV11-2 and TRBJ2-7): EAGVAQSPRYKIIEKRQSVAFWCNPISGHATLYWYQQILGQGPKLLIQFQNNGVVDDSQLPKDRFSAERLKGVDSTLKIQPAKLEDSAVYLCATEGTLYEQYFGPGTRLTVT.

The V and J genes are TRBV27 and TRBJ2-7; D is uncertain. The CDR3 extends over 14 amino acids. Per germline, CDR1 MNHEY and CDR2 SMNVEV (reference sequence). Trimming cost V 0 bases and J 3 bases, with 9 bases left between them. In DNA, the CDR3 is TGTGCCAGCAGTTTATCGAGCAGCAGCTACGAGCAGTACTTC. Its translation is CASSLSSSSYEQYF.

The chain couples TRBV2 to TRBJ1-2, with TRBD1 as a possible D gene (6 bases). CDR1 and CDR2 from the germline V gene are SNHLY and FYNNEI. The V end was cut by 6 bases, the J end by 8 bases, with 22 bases between. The CDR3 is made up of 15 amino acids. The CDR3 bases are TGTGCCAGCAGCGAGACAGGAGAACCCGCCGGAGGCTACACCTTC. Its translation: CASSETGEPAGGYTF.

This clone was observed a single time. The chain couples TRBV7-2 to TRBJ2-1, with D unclear. The CDR3 runs 16 residues. V shed 5 bases and J shed 2 bases, with 16 bases lying between them. Germline CDR1 and CDR2: SGHTA and FQGNSA. Here the CDR3 reads CASSRHQRSPYNEQFF. CDR3 nucleotide sequence: TGTGCCAGCAGCCGTCACCAACGGTCGCCCTACAATGAGCAGTTCTTC.

The V and J genes are TRBV2 and TRBJ2-3, with a tentative D call TRBD1 (5 bases). V gave up 2 bases and J gave up 1 base, with 10 bases separating them. This CDR3 is 15 amino acids long. Germline V lookup: CDR1 SNHLY, CDR2 FYNNEI. This CDR3 reads CASSERGGRTDTQYF. The DNA of the CDR3 is TGTGCCAGCAGTGAAAGGGGCGGCCGCACAGATACGCAGTATTTT.

V usage is TRBV6-1 and J usage is TRBJ1-6, with D unresolved. With 3 bases removed from V and 7 bases from J, the gap between germline ends came to 7 bases. The length of the CDR3 is 13 residues. Germline V CDR1 and CDR2: MNHNS, SASEGT. CDR3 region: CASSEGWNSPLHF. The CDR3 coding sequence is TGTGCCAGCAGTGAGGGTTGGAATTCACCCCTCCACTTT.

The chain recombines TRBV6-5 with TRBJ1-4; weak D call: TRBD1 (6 bases). CDR1 is MNHEY, CDR2 SVGAGI, per germline. Trimming left V 6 bases short and J 7 bases short, with 15 bases between. The CDR3 contains 14 residues. The CDR3 sequence: CASRAGGLGEKLFF. In DNA form, the CDR3 reads TGTGCCAGCAGAGCTGGGGGGCTGGGTGAAAAACTGTTTTTT.

The chain combines TRBV20-1 with TRBJ1-1; D gene uncertain. The ends were cut back, 3 bases at V and 9 bases at J, with 11 bases in the middle. Germline V gives CDR1 DFQATT, CDR2 SNEGSKA (reference sequence). The CDR3 length is 11 residues. CDR3 residues: CSARSLQQAFF. The CDR3 region has the DNA TGCAGTGCTAGGAGCCTCCAGCAAGCTTTCTTT.

The CDR3 sequence is CASSLKGQGGSPLHF. The CDR3 DNA follows: TGCGCCAGCAGCTTGAAGGGACAGGGTGGTTCACCCCTCCACTTT. The J gene is TRBJ1-6, the V gene TRBV5-1, with TRBD1 identical over 9 bases. The CDR3 extends over 15 amino acids. The germline gives CDR1 SGHRS, CDR2 YFSETQ. Germline trimming cut 1 base from V and 9 bases from J; bases unmatched to any gene: 5.

The chain uses TRBV5-4 and TRBJ2-7, with D perhaps being TRBD1 or TRBD2 (5 bases each). V was shortened by 4 bases and J by 4 bases, with 12 bases between the two germline ends. This CDR3 region has 13 residues. Germline V gene sequence: CDR1 SGHNT, CDR2 YYREEE (reference sequence). In DNA, the CDR3 is TGTGCCAGCAGCCCAAAGGGACGATACGAGCAGTACTTC. This gives the protein CASSPKGRYEQYF. The full variable domain, its missing parts supplied by reference TRBV5-4 and TRBJ2-7, is ETGVTQSPTHLIKTRGQQVTLRCSSQSGHNTVSWYQQALGQGPQFIFQYYREEENGRGNFPPRFSGLQFPNYSSELNVNALELDDSALYLCASSPKGRYEQYFGPGTRLTVT.

CDR3 in amino acids: CASSLGTGNSYEQYF. For the CDR3, the DNA is TGTGCCAGCAGTTTAGGTACCGGGAACTCCTACGAGCAGTACTTC. This chain uses TRBV28 with TRBJ2-7; maybe TRBD2 (5 bases). Germline V gene sequence: CDR1 MDHEN, CDR2 SYDVKM. The V gene lost 2 bases and the J gene lost 0 bases, with 11 bases spanning the gap. This CDR3 is built from 15 residues.

The chain combines TRBV2 with TRBJ1-2; unclear D gene. The V end lost 0 bases, the J end lost 7 bases, and 15 bases lay between the germline ends. The CDR3 extends over 15 amino acids. CDR1 is SNHLY and CDR2 is FYNNEI in the germline V gene. The CDR3 nucleotides are TGTGCCAGCAGTGAAGCGACGGCCGCGGGTGGTGGCTACACCTTC. Its translation is CASSEATAAGGGYTF.

The chain couples TRBV30 to TRBJ1-4; D perhaps matches TRBD1 (5 bases). The CDR3 covers 16 residues. In germline, CDR1 is GTSNPN, CDR2 SVGIG (reference sequence). With 0 bases removed from V and 4 bases from J, the gap between germline ends came to 15 bases. For the CDR3, the DNA is TGTGCCTGGAGTGTAGGGAAAGGACACTATAATGAAAAACTGTTTTTT. Amino acid sequence: CAWSVGKGHYNEKLFF.

The chain combines TRBV7-6 with TRBJ1-2, with 8 positions matching TRBD1. There are 17 residues in the CDR3. The trim removed 2 bases at V and 1 base at J, leaving 9 bases unmatched. Germline assignment: CDR1 SGHVS and CDR2 FNYEAQ. The CDR3 DNA follows: TGTGCCAGCAGCTTAAGGGGCAGGGGGCGACTTAACTATGGCTACACCTTC. Translated, it gives CASSLRGRGRLNYGYTF.

This clone was counted a single time. This sequence joins TRBV7-9 and TRBJ1-3, with 7 bases lining up with TRBD1. Looked up from germline, CDR1 is SEHNR and CDR2 is FQNEAQ (reference sequence). The CDR3 runs to 15 residues. J lost 3 bases, V lost 4 bases, and 6 bases had no gene match. The CDR3 nucleotides are TGTGCCAGCAGCTCCGACAGGGCCTTTGGAAACACCATATATTTT. It specifies CASSSDRAFGNTIYF.

The chain joins TRBV25-1 to TRBJ2-7, with no clear D. Germline values: CDR1 MGHDK, CDR2 SYGVNS. With 8 bases removed from V and 2 bases from J, the gap between germline ends came to 13 bases. The CDR3 has 13 amino acids. CDR3 in DNA: TGTGCCAGCCTCAGCAGCTGGACCTACGAGCAGTACTTC. This sequence encodes CASLSSWTYEQYF.

The rearrangement joins TRBV5-1 to TRBJ2-2, with D unclear. The CDR3 runs 15 residues. V was trimmed by 3 bases and J by 5 bases, leaving 14 bases between them. Germline lookup yields CDR1 SGHRS and CDR2 YFSETQ. The CDR3 nucleotides are TGCGCCAGCAGCTCAGGCAGCCGTTCTACCGGGGAGCTGTTTTTT. Translating gives CASSSGSRSTGELFF.

This chain joins TRBV5-1 and TRBJ2-5; the match to TRBD1 covers 9 bases. Losses at the gene ends were 0 bases for V and 5 bases for J; bases not matched to a gene: 2. Germline V gives CDR1 SGHRS, CDR2 YFSETQ. The CDR3 sequence is 14 residues long. The CDR3 nucleotides read TGCGCCAGCAGCTTGGGACAGGGGGTGGAGACCCAGTACTTC. Its translation: CASSLGQGVETQYF.

In this sample, this clone turned up once. The rearrangement links TRBV19 to TRBJ2-7; no definite D call. V lost 7 bases, J lost 2 bases, and 15 bases lay in between. CDR3 size: 14 residues. The V gene's germline CDR1 is LNHDA and CDR2 SQIVND (reference sequence). The CDR3 nucleotides read TGTGCCAGTACCCGAGGTCCCGGACCCTACGAGCAGTACTTC. Its protein product is CASTRGPGPYEQYF. Based on the CDR3 plus reference TRBV19 and TRBJ2-7, the full variable domain is DGGITQSPKYLFRKEGQNVTLSCEQNLNHDAMYWYRQDPGQGLRLIYYSQIVNDFQKGDIAEGYSVSREKKESFPLTVTSAQKNPTAFYLCASTRGPGPYEQYFGPGTRLTVT.

J is TRBJ1-2 and V is TRBV6-5; D is unclear. The V gene lost 5 bases and the J gene lost 8 bases, with 12 bases spanning the gap. This CDR3 contains 12 residues. Looked up from germline, CDR1 is MNHEY and CDR2 is SVGAGI. CDR3 sequence (DNA): TGTGCCAGCAGTCATGTCGAAGGCGGCTACACCTTC. It encodes CASSHVEGGYTF.

The rearrangement uses TRBV10-1 and TRBJ2-5; no firm D call. Trimming removed 4 bases at V and 2 bases at J, with 8 bases between. The germline V gene encodes CDR1 WNHNN and CDR2 SYGVQD (reference sequence). This CDR3 comprises 13 residues. DNA of the CDR3: TGCGCCAGCAGTGCCCGACTTCAAGAGACCCAGTACTTC. Its protein is CASSARLQETQYF.

This clone was counted a single time. The V and J genes are TRBV2 and TRBJ1-2; no reliable D call. The ends were cut back, 0 bases at V and 3 bases at J, with 14 bases in the middle. Germline CDR1 and CDR2: SNHLY and FYNNEI. The CDR3 contains 16 residues. The CDR3, as DNA: TGTGCCAGCAGTGAAGCGGGGAGCCGTGGGTACTATGGCTACACCTTC. Translation: CASSEAGSRGYYGYTF. The whole variable domain, remainder taken from reference TRBV2 and TRBJ1-2, is EPEVTQTPSHQVTQMGQEVILRCVPISNHLYFYWYRQILGQKVEFLVSFYNNEISEKSEIFDDQFSVERPDGSNFTLKIRSTKLEDSAMYFCASSEAGSRGYYGYTFGSGTRLTVV.

The chain couples TRBV5-1 to TRBJ2-3; TRBD1 agrees at 7 bases. J gave up 6 bases and V 5 bases, and 15 bases lay outside the gene matches. Germline assignment: CDR1 SGHRS and CDR2 YFSETQ. This CDR3 region has 16 residues. CDR3 protein: CASRRSIGGPTDTQYF. CDR3 coding DNA: TGCGCCAGCAGGCGAAGCATAGGGGGCCCCACGGATACGCAGTATTTT.

The rearrangement joins TRBV5-4 to TRBJ2-5; 10 nucleotides line up with TRBD1. Germline values: CDR1 SGHNT, CDR2 YYREEE (reference sequence). With 1 base clipped from V and 3 bases from J, the junction kept 3 bases outside the gene matches. The CDR3 loop spans 15 amino acids. In DNA form, the CDR3 reads TGTGCCAGCAGCTTGCCGGGACAGGGGAAAGAGACCCAGTACTTC. Protein sequence: CASSLPGQGKETQYF.

V usage is TRBV6-4 and J usage is TRBJ1-1; 7 positions agree with TRBD1. With 4 bases clipped from V and 2 bases from J, the junction kept 4 bases outside the gene matches. From germline, CDR1 is MRHNA and CDR2 SNTAGT. This CDR3 is built from 14 residues. CDR3: CASSADRANTEAFF. CDR3 bases: TGTGCCAGCAGTGCAGACAGGGCCAACACTGAAGCTTTCTTT.

This chain uses TRBV2 with TRBJ1-6; D gene ambiguous. This CDR3 is built from 15 residues. Trimming removed 6 bases at V and 6 bases at J, with 15 bases between. Germline values: CDR1 SNHLY, CDR2 FYNNEI. The CDR3 protein is CASRGDLAGNSPLHF. In DNA form, the CDR3 reads TGTGCCAGCAGAGGAGACTTGGCGGGTAATTCACCCCTCCACTTT.